One and the same sample provided the 31 T cell receptor beta chains below, sequenced in a study of human T cells and chemical hapten exposure. TCRdb redid the calling of the RACE reads with MiXCR, one entry per CDR3 protein. The data show 84,000 or so distinct CDR3 sequences, approximately 10% seen once. Time point defined: patch test 2, 6 weeks after DPC sensitization. Stated treatment: therapeutic diphenylcyclopropenone sensitization with weekly scalp DPC. Sequenced here: whole blood, sampled in connection with sensitization to the hapten diphenylcyclopropenone (DPC). These receptors originate from a woman aged 25 to 39 with alopecia areata. Some clones in this sample may be carry-over from other donors' samples.

The chain combines TRBV7-4 with TRBJ1-5; D is uncertain. Germline V gene lookup returns CDR1 SGHVT and CDR2 SQSDAQ. The length of the CDR3 is 16 residues. V was trimmed by 3 bases and J by 0 bases, leaving 12 bases between them. Here the CDR3 reads CASSLVLRISNQPQHF. The CDR3 bases are TGTGCCAGCAGCTTGGTGCTCAGGATTAGCAATCAGCCCCAGCATTTT. Supplemented by reference TRBV7-4 and TRBJ1-5, the full variable domain reads GAGVSQSPRYKVAKRGRDVALRCDSISGHVTLYWYRQTLGQGSEVLTYSQSDAQRDKSGRPSGRFSAERPERSVSTLKIQRTEQGDSAVYLCASSLVLRISNQPQHFGDGTRLSIL.

This clonotype was detected many times. The chain links TRBV12-3 or TRBV12-4 to TRBJ1-3; unclear D gene. Between the trimmed V and J ends, which lost 6 bases and 2 bases, there was a span of 14 bases. The CDR3 runs 15 residues. The CDR3 is CASSADPGAGNTIYF. The CDR3 region has the DNA TGTGCCAGCAGCGCCGACCCCGGGGCTGGAAACACCATATATTTT.

As DNA, the CDR3 is TGTGCCAGCAGCTACAACAGGGCAGAGGGCACTGAAGCTTTCTTT. Its protein is CASSYNRAEGTEAFF. The rearrangement joins TRBV11-2 to TRBJ1-1; D perhaps matches TRBD1 (6 bases). Germline V gene data show CDR1 as SGHAT and CDR2 as FQNNGV. Trimming removed 4 bases from V and 4 bases from J, with 16 bases in between. The CDR3 is 15 residues long.

DNA for the CDR3: TGTGCCAGCAGCCCAGGGACAGACTCCTACAATGAGCAGTTCTTC. The encoded protein is CASSPGTDSYNEQFF. The genes are TRBV7-2 and TRBJ2-1, with 7 bases fitting TRBD1. Germline CDR1 and CDR2: SGHTA and FQGNSA. Trimming at V came to 5 bases and at J to 0 bases, leaving 4 bases not matched to a gene. The CDR3 is made up of 15 amino acids.

In this sample, this clonotype turned up many times. This chain joins TRBV12-3 or TRBV12-4 and TRBJ1-4; D uncertain. The ends were cut back, 2 bases at V and 8 bases at J, with 9 bases in the middle. CDR3 length: 13 amino acids. In DNA form, the CDR3 reads TGTGCCAGCAGTTTAAATTTAGGCGAAAAACTGTTTTTT. Its protein is CASSLNLGEKLFF.

The chain carries TRBV18 and TRBJ1-1, with D tentatively TRBD1 (6 bases). Germline CDR1 reads KGHSH; CDR2 reads LQKENI. CDR3 size: 15 residues. The ends were cut back, 5 bases at V and 0 bases at J, with 13 bases in the middle. The CDR3 coding sequence is TGTGCCAGCTCAAAAATGTCAGGGGTGAACACTGAAGCTTTCTTT. Its translation is CASSKMSGVNTEAFF. Full variable domain (remainder filled in from reference TRBV18 and TRBJ1-1): NAGVMQNPRHLVRRRGQEARLRCSPMKGHSHVYWYRQLPEEGLKFMVYLQKENIIDESGMPKERFSAEFPKEGPSILRIQQVVRGDSAAYFCASSKMSGVNTEAFFGQGTRLTVV.

This clonotype was observed a few times. The chain has TRBV29-1 and TRBJ2-5; TRBD1 matches 10 bases. With V trimmed by 6 bases and J by 4 bases, 14 bases remained unmatched. Germline assignment: CDR1 SQVTM and CDR2 ANQGSEA. The CDR3 loop spans 16 amino acids. The CDR3 sequence is CSVPTYGTGVGETQYF. The CDR3 DNA reads TGCAGCGTCCCTACCTACGGGACAGGGGTTGGAGAGACCCAGTACTTC.

The DNA for the CDR3 is TGTGCCAGCAGCCTTCTGGCTAGCGGGGGGGAGCACAATGAGCAGTTCTTC. Protein sequence: CASSLLASGGEHNEQFF. The rearrangement links TRBV7-8 to TRBJ2-1, with TRBD2 identical over 12 bases. Unmatched junction bases numbered 10, after V lost 5 bases and J lost 5 bases. The CDR3 runs 17 residues. Per germline, CDR1 SGHVS and CDR2 FQNEAQ. Full variable domain (outside the CDR3, taken from reference TRBV7-8 and TRBJ2-1): GAGVSQSPRYKVAKRGQDVALRCDPISGHVSLFWYQQALGQGPEFLTYFQNEAQLDKSGLPSDRFFAERPEGSVSTLKIQRTQQEDSAVYLCASSLLASGGEHNEQFFGPGTRLTVL.

V and J are TRBV4-1 and TRBJ1-5, with D unclear. The V end was cut by 0 bases, the J end by 6 bases, with 6 bases between. CDR1 and CDR2 (germline): MGHRA, YSYEKL. CDR3 length equals 13 residues. This chain's CDR3 is CASSQEGFQPQHF. CDR3 nucleotide sequence: TGCGCCAGCAGCCAAGAAGGGTTTCAGCCCCAGCATTTT.

This clonotype was seen many times. CDR3 sequence reads: CASSQGEGAEAFF. The CDR3 DNA reads as TGCGCCAGCAGCCAAGGAGAAGGGGCAGAAGCTTTCTTT. The V call is TRBV4-1, the J call TRBJ1-1, with TRBD1 as a possible D gene (5 bases). The CDR3 is made up of 13 amino acids. Germline CDR1 MGHRA, CDR2 YSYEKL. V was pared by 1 base and J by 8 bases, with 11 bases between.

This clonotype has just a few counts. This rearrangement joins TRBV7-6 to TRBJ1-5; a possible D gene is TRBD1 (6 bases). Germline values: CDR1 SGHVS, CDR2 FNYEAQ. V was clipped by 2 bases and J by 1 base, with 15 bases between them. This CDR3 is 17 amino acids long. CDR3 amino acids: CASSLSVDQGSNQPQHF. In nucleotides, the CDR3 is TGTGCCAGCAGCTTAAGTGTCGACCAGGGGAGCAATCAGCCCCAGCATTTT.

This clonotype was recorded at least ten times. The chain is built from TRBV20-1 and TRBJ2-3, with D tentatively TRBD2 (7 bases). CDR1 DFQATT and CDR2 SNEGSKA come from the germline V gene (reference sequence). This CDR3 region has 14 residues. V dropped 6 bases and J dropped 4 bases, with 17 bases sitting between them. Here the CDR3 DNA reads TGCAGTGCCACAGGGCGGGGGCGCCCAGATACGCAGTATTTT. It codes for CSATGRGRPDTQYF.

This clonotype has ten or more counts. Written as DNA, the CDR3 is TGTGCCAGCAGCTTTGTAATGCTGGGCACTGAAGCTTTCTTT. Translation gives CASSFVMLGTEAFF. The V call is TRBV7-9, the J call TRBJ1-1; D remains ambiguous. The CDR3 contains 14 residues. The germline V gene has CDR1 SEHNR and CDR2 FQNEAQ (reference sequence). Trimming stripped 3 bases from V and 4 bases from J, with 12 bases between.

This clonotype was seen ten or more times. This chain joins TRBV27 and TRBJ1-6, with a tentative D call TRBD1 (5 bases). Trimming removed 0 bases at V and 6 bases at J, with 15 bases between. Germline CDR1 and CDR2: MNHEY and SMNVEV (reference sequence). The CDR3 has 17 residues. CDR3 sequence: CASSLSPAGGGNSPLHF. CDR3 in DNA: TGTGCCAGCAGTTTATCCCCGGCAGGCGGGGGTAATTCACCCCTCCACTTT.

This clonotype has at least ten counts. The rearrangement uses TRBV11-2 and TRBJ2-1, with D perhaps assigned TRBD1 or TRBD2 (5 bases each). V dropped 2 bases and J dropped 8 bases, with 13 bases sitting between them. CDR1 and CDR2 from the germline V gene are SGHAT and FQNNGV. The CDR3 sequence is 14 residues long. CDR3: CASSLLGGYDEQFF. Here the CDR3 DNA reads TGTGCCAGCAGCTTACTTGGGGGTTACGATGAGCAGTTCTTC.

This clonotype came up many times. The chain employs TRBV21-1 and TRBJ2-7; the table names TRBD2, a call not compared with the DNA. TRBV21-1 has pseudogene status. CDR3 size: 12 residues. The CDR3 reads CASTSGSYEQYF. The CDR3 DNA is TGTGCCAGCACTAGCGGTTCCTACGAGCAGTACTTC.

This clonotype was counted a few times. The chain recombines TRBV28 with TRBJ1-5, with D unresolved. This CDR3 is 12 amino acids long. Per the germline V gene, CDR1 is MDHEN and CDR2 is SYDVKM. V lost 6 bases, J lost 4 bases, and 7 bases lay in between. The CDR3 here is CASSRLNQPQHF. The CDR3 nucleotides read TGTGCCAGCAGCAGACTGAATCAGCCCCAGCATTTT.

This clonotype was counted ten times or more. The chain recombines TRBV28 with TRBJ1-5; D gene uncertain. The CDR3 length is 12 residues. V gave up 8 bases and J gave up 5 bases, with 10 bases separating them. Germline V CDR1 and CDR2: MDHEN, SYDVKM. CDR3 in amino acids: CASHGGDQPQHF. The DNA of the CDR3 is TGTGCCAGCCACGGCGGGGATCAGCCCCAGCATTTT.

This clonotype was detected many times. The chain joins TRBV28 to TRBJ2-7; 11 bases align to TRBD1. This CDR3 comprises 16 residues. Germline CDR1 MDHEN, CDR2 SYDVKM. V trimming: 5 bases; J trimming: 6 bases; junction bases outside the gene matches: 12. CDR3 amino acids: CASSPLPGTGGGEQYF. CDR3 DNA: TGTGCCAGCAGTCCCCTCCCCGGGACAGGGGGAGGCGAGCAGTACTTC. The complete variable domain, with remaining parts taken from reference TRBV28 and TRBJ2-7, reads DVKVTQSSRYLVKRTGEKVFLECVQDMDHENMFWYRQDPGLGLRLIYFSYDVKMKEKGDIPEGYSVSREKKERFSLILESASTNQTSMYLCASSPLPGTGGGEQYFGPGTRLTVT.

This clonotype was counted at least ten times. The chain links TRBV3-1 to TRBJ2-1; perhaps TRBD1 as D (5 bases). Deletions cut 3 bases from V and 8 bases from J, with 11 bases between. CDR1 and CDR2 (germline): LGHDT, YNNKEL (reference sequence). The CDR3 contains 13 residues. The CDR3 DNA is TGTGCCAGCAGCCACAGGGTCGGCGATGAGCAGTTCTTC. Translation: CASSHRVGDEQFF.

This clonotype was counted at least ten times. J is TRBJ1-6 and V is TRBV28, with a weak D call TRBD1 (5 bases). The length of the CDR3 is 14 residues. In germline, CDR1 is MDHEN, CDR2 SYDVKM. Trimming removed 4 bases at V and 5 bases at J, with 9 bases between. The CDR3 DNA sequence: TGTGCCAGCAGTTCTGACAGCCATAATTCACCCCTCCACTTT. This codes for CASSSDSHNSPLHF. Full variable domain (remainder filled in from reference TRBV28 and TRBJ1-6): DVKVTQSSRYLVKRTGEKVFLECVQDMDHENMFWYRQDPGLGLRLIYFSYDVKMKEKGDIPEGYSVSREKKERFSLILESASTNQTSMYLCASSSDSHNSPLHFGNGTRLTVT.

The rearrangement links TRBV28 to TRBJ1-2; 7 nucleotides agree with TRBD1. The CDR3 consists of 14 residues. Germline CDR1 and CDR2: MDHEN and SYDVKM. The V segment lost 3 bases and the J segment 2 bases; nucleotides outside the gene matches: 3. The CDR3 loop is CASSFKGANYGYTF. CDR3 coding DNA: TGTGCCAGCAGTTTTAAGGGGGCCAACTATGGCTACACCTTC.

There are many counts of this clonotype. The rearrangement links TRBV12-3 or TRBV12-4 to TRBJ2-3, with D tentatively TRBD2 (6 bases). Trimming stripped 7 bases from V and 0 bases from J, with 14 bases between. CDR3 length: 15 residues. CDR3 sequence (DNA): TGTGCCAGCACCCCAATGGGACTTAGCACAGATACGCAGTATTTT. It encodes CASTPMGLSTDTQYF.

The chain has TRBV28 and TRBJ2-7; TRBD2 might be the D (5 bases). The length of the CDR3 is 11 residues. The ends were cut back, 8 bases at V and 3 bases at J, with 8 bases in the middle. Germline CDR1 reads MDHEN; CDR2 reads SYDVKM. The DNA for the CDR3 is TGTGCCAGCGAGGGATTCTACGAGCAGTACTTC. Its protein is CASEGFYEQYF.

The J gene is TRBJ2-5, the V gene TRBV20-1; D may be TRBD1 (6 bases). Germline V gene lookup returns CDR1 DFQATT and CDR2 SNEGSKA (reference sequence). Trimming took 5 bases from V and 2 from J, leaving 9 bases between them. The CDR3 has 12 amino acids. CDR3 in DNA: TGCAGTGCTGGGACATCTCAAGAGACCCAGTACTTC. It codes for CSAGTSQETQYF.

This clonotype was detected ten times or more. An end of the junction differs from the germline gene, which may be a read error. This chain links TRBV3-1 with TRBJ2-7, with D unresolved. CDR3 length: 15 amino acids. The germline V gene encodes CDR1 LGHDT and CDR2 YNNKEL (reference sequence). The CDR3 DNA reads as TGTGCCAGCAGCCAAGACCGACTCGTGCCCTACGAACAGTACTTC. The encoded protein is CASSQDRLVPYEQYF.

The CDR3: CASSQDLVAPKSPEQYF. The CDR3 DNA reads as TGTGCCAGCAGCCAAGATCTGGTGGCACCCAAATCCCCCGAGCAGTACTTC. The V gene is TRBV3-1, the J gene TRBJ2-7; D gene unclear. Germline CDR1 LGHDT, CDR2 YNNKEL (reference sequence). The CDR3 is 17 residues long. V dropped 0 bases and J dropped 6 bases, with 21 bases sitting between them.

This chain joins TRBV5-1 and TRBJ2-7; tentatively, D is TRBD1 or TRBD2 (5 bases each). CDR3 length equals 13 residues. V was pared by 4 bases and J by 1 base, with 9 bases between. The germline gives CDR1 SGHRS, CDR2 YFSETQ. The CDR3 region is CASSRDVSYEQYF. In nucleotides, the CDR3 is TGCGCCAGCAGCCGGGACGTTTCCTACGAGCAGTACTTC.

This clonotype was picked up many times. J is TRBJ2-5 and V is TRBV10-3, with D perhaps being TRBD1 or TRBD2 (5 bases each). The V gene lost 0 bases and the J gene lost 5 bases, with 10 bases spanning the gap. Germline CDR1 reads ENHRY; CDR2 reads SYGVKD. The CDR3 loop spans 14 amino acids. The CDR3 region has the DNA TGTGCCATCAGTGAGTCGAGGGGAATCGAGACCCAGTACTTC. It yields the protein CAISESRGIETQYF.

The sample holds many counts of this clonotype. The DNA for the CDR3 is TGTGCCAGCAGCTCACAGGACACCGGGGAGCTGTTTTTT. The encoded protein is CASSSQDTGELFF. V and J are TRBV11-2 and TRBJ2-2, with a possible D match to TRBD1 (5 bases). Germline V gene data show CDR1 as SGHAT and CDR2 as FQNNGV. V was clipped by 4 bases and J by 3 bases, with 6 bases between them. The CDR3 has 13 amino acids.

This clonotype was detected ten times or more. V gene TRBV20-1 combines with J gene TRBJ2-3; no definite D call. Trimming left V 6 bases short and J 1 base short, with 8 bases between. The germline V gene encodes CDR1 DFQATT and CDR2 SNEGSKA (reference sequence). The CDR3 has 12 residues. The CDR3 loop reads CSASPGTDTQYF. The CDR3 DNA reads as TGCAGTGCCTCACCCGGCACAGATACGCAGTATTTT.